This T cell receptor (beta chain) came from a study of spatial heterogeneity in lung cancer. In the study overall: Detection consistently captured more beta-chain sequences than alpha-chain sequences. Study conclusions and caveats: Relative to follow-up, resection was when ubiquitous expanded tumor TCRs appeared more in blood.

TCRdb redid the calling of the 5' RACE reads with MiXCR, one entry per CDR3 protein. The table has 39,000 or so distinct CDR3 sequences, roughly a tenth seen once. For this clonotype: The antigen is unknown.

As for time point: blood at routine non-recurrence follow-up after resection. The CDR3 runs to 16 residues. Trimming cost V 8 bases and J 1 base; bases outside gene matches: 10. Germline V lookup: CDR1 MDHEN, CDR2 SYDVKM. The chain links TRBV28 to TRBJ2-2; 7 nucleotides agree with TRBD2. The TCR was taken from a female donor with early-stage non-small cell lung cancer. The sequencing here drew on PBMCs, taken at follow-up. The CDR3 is CASRLGGGGNTGELFF. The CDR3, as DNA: TGTGCCAGCCGACTTGGCGGGGGAGGGAACACCGGGGAGCTGTTTTTT.